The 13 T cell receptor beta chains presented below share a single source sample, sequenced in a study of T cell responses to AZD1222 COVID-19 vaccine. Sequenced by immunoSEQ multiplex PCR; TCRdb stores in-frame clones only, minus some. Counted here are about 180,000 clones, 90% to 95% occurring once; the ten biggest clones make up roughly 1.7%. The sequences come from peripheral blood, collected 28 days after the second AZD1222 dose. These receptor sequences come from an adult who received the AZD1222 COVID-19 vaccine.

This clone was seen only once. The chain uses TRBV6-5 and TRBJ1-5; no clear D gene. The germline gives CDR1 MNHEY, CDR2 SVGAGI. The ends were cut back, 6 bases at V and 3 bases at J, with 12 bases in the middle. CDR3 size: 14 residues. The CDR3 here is CASRLTEYNQPQHF. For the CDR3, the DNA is TGTGCCAGCAGGTTAACAGAATACAATCAGCCCCAGCATTTT.

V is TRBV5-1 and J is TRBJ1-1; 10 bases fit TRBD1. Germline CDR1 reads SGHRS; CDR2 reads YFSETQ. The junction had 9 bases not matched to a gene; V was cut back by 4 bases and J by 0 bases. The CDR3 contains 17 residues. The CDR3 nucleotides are TGCGCCAGCAGCGAAAGACAGGGGGCTGGGATGAACACTGAAGCTTTCTTT. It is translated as CASSERQGAGMNTEAFF.

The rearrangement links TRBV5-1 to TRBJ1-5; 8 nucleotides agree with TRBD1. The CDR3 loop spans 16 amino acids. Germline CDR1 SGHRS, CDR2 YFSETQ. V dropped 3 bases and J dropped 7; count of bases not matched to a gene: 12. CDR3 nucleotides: TGCGCCAGCAGCTCCCAGGACAGGGAAGTGATCCAGCCCCAGCATTTT. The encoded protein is CASSSQDREVIQPQHF.

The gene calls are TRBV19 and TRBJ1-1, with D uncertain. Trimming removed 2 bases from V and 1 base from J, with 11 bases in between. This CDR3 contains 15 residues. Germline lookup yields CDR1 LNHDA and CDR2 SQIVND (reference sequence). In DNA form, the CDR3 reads TGTGCCAGTAGTATATCCCCCGGGAAGAACACTGAAGCTTTCTTT. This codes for CASSISPGKNTEAFF.

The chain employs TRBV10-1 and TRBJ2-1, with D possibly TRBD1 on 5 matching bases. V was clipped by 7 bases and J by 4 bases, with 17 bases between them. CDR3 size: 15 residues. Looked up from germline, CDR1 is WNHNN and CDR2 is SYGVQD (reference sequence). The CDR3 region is CASTRRLDRYNEQFF. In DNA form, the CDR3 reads TGCGCCAGCACCAGAAGATTAGACAGATACAATGAGCAGTTCTTC.

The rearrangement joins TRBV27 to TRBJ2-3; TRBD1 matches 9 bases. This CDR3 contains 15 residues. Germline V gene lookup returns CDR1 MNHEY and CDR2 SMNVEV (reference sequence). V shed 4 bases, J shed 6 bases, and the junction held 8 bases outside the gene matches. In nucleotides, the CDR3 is TGTGCCAGCAGTTCCCCGGGACAGGGCATGGATACGCAGTATTTT. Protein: CASSSPGQGMDTQYF.

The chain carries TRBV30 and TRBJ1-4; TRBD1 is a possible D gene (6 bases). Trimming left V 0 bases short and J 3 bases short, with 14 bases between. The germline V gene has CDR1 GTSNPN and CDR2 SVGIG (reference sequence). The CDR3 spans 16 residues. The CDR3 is CAWSVRGGAANEKLFF. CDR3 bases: TGTGCCTGGAGTGTAAGGGGGGGAGCGGCTAATGAAAAACTGTTTTTT.

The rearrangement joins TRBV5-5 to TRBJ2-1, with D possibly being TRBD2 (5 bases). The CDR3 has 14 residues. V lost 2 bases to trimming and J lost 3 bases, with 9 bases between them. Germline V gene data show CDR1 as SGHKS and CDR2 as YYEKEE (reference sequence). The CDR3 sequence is CASSFGRDYNEQFF. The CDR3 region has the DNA TGTGCCAGCAGCTTCGGACGGGACTACAATGAGCAGTTCTTC.

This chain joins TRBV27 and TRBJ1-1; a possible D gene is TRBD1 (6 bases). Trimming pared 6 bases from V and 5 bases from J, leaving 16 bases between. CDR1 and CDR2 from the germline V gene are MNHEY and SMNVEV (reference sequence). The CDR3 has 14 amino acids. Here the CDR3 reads CASSYDRKATEAFF. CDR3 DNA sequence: TGTGCCAGCAGCTACGACAGGAAGGCAACTGAAGCTTTCTTT.

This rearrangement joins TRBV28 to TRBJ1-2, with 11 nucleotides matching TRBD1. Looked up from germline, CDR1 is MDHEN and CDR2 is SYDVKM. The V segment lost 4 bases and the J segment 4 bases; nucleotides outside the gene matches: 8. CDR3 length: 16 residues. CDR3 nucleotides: TGTGCCAGCAGTTCCCCGGGACAGGGGGTGAGCTATGGCTACACCTTC. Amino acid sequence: CASSSPGQGVSYGYTF.

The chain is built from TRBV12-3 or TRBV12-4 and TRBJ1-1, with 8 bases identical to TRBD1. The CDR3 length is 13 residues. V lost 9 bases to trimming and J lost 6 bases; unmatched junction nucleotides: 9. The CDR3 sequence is CASGRDRSSEAFF. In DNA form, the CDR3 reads TGTGCCAGTGGCCGGGACAGGAGTTCTGAAGCTTTCTTT.

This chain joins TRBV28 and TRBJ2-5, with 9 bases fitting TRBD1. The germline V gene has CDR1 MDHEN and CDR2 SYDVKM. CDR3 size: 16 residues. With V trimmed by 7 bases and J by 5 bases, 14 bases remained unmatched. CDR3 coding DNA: TGTGCCAGCAACGGGTCGGGACAGGGAAACGGGGAGACCCAGTACTTC. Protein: CASNGSGQGNGETQYF.

The CDR3 region has the DNA TGTGCCTGGAGTATCCTCTCTGGAAACACCATATATTTT. Encoded protein: CAWSILSGNTIYF. The V gene is TRBV30, the J gene TRBJ1-3; D remains ambiguous. The CDR3 loop spans 13 amino acids. V lost 2 bases and J 0 bases, leaving 5 bases between the germline ends. Per germline, CDR1 GTSNPN and CDR2 SVGIG (reference sequence). Full variable domain (remainder filled in from reference TRBV30 and TRBJ1-3): SQTIHQWPATLVQPVGSPLSLECTVEGTSNPNLYWYRQAAGRGLQLLFYSVGIGQISSEVPQNLSASRPQDRQFILSSKKLLLSDSGFYLCAWSILSGNTIYFGEGSWLTVV.